This TCR beta chain stems from a study of blood T cell repertoires in COVID-19. CDR3 size: 14 residues. The germline CDR1 and CDR2 sequences are LNHNV and YYDKDF (reference sequence). With V trimmed by 7 bases and J by 2 bases, 3 bases remained unmatched. Study processing details: Amplification from reference gene primers served as the basis for estimated nucleated cell counts. TCRdb's copy holds only in-frame clones and misses some; the assay was immunoSEQ multiplex PCR. V and J calls and clone size are as listed in that table; D and trimming were resolved from the DNA. The sample includes approximately 290,000 clones, 75% to 90% of them seen just once.

The gene calls are TRBV15 and TRBJ2-1; 9 bases map to TRBD2. Material for sequencing was peripheral blood. The source is a man younger than 40 with acute or convalescent COVID-19. The CDR3 region is CATTPSGTYNEQFF. CDR3 DNA: TGTGCCACCACGCCTAGCGGGACCTACAATGAGCAGTTCTTC.